This TCR beta chain was documented in a study of response to subunit inactivated influenza vaccine. Whole-study findings and limits: Every seasonal influenza vaccination brings in few new T cells, the authors suggested.

In the case of this clonotype: As yet, its antigen is unknown.

V was shortened by 1 base and J by 4 bases, with 16 bases between the two germline ends. The CDR3 has 16 amino acids. Germline values: CDR1 SGHTA, CDR2 FQGNSA. TCRdb ran MiXCR on the RT-PCR reads and lists one entry per CDR3 protein. The top ten clones hold approximately 7.6% of a sample with 650,000 or so distinct CDR3 sequences, 14% of them seen once. The source is a man in his fifties who received an inactivated influenza vaccine. The chain uses TRBV7-2 and TRBJ1-2; D possibly corresponds to TRBD1 (6 bases). The starting material was PBMCs from blood, obtained 14 days before vaccination. The CDR3 spells CASSLGSGGLVYGYTF. The CDR3 DNA sequence: TGTGCCAGCAGCTTAGGTTCTGGGGGGCTGGTCTATGGCTACACCTTC.